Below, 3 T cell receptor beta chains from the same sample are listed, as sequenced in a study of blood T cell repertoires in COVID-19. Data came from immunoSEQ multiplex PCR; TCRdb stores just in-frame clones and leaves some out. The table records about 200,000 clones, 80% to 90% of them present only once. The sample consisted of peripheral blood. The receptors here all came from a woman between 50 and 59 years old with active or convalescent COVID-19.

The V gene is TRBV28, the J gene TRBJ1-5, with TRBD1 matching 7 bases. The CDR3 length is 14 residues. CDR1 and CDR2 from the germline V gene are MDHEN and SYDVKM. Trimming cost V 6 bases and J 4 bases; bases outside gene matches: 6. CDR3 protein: CASREGALNQPQHF. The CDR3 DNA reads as TGTGCCAGCAGGGAGGGGGCGCTGAATCAGCCCCAGCATTTT.

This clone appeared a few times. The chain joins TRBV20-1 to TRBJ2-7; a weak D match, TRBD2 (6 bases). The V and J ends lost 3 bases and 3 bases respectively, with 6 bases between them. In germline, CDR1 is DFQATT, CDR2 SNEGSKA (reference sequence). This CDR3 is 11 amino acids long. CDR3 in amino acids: CSASGSYEQYF. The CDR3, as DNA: TGCAGTGCTAGCGGGAGCTACGAGCAGTACTTC.

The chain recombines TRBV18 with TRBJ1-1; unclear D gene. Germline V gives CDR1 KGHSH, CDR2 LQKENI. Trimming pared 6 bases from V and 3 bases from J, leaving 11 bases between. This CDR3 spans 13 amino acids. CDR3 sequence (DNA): TGTGCCAGCTCTTCCGGGTCCTACACTGAAGCTTTCTTT. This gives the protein CASSSGSYTEAFF. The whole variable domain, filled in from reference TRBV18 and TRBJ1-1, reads NAGVMQNPRHLVRRRGQEARLRCSPMKGHSHVYWYRQLPEEGLKFMVYLQKENIIDESGMPKERFSAEFPKEGPSILRIQQVVRGDSAAYFCASSSGSYTEAFFGQGTRLTVV.